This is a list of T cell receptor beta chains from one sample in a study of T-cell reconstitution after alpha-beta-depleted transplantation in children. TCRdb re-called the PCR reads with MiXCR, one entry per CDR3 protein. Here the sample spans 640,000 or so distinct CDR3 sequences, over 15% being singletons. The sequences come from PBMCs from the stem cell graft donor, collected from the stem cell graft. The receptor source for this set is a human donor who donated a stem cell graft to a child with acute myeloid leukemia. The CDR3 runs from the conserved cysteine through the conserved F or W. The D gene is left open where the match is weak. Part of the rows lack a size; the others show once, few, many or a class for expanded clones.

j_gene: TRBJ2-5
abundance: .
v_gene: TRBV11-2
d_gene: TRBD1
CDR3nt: TGTGCCAGCAGCTTACCCGTTACGGGACAGGGGCCTCGGGAGACCCAGTACTTC
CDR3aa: CASSLPVTGQGPRETQYF

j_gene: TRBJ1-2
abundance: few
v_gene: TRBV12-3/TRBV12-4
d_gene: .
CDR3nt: TGTGCCAGCAGTTTAACACCATCCCGGGATCCATATGGCTACACCTTC
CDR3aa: CASSLTPSRDPYGYTF

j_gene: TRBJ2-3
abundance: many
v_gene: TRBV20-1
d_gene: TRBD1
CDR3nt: TGCAGTGCTAGAGCTTTCGTCGAACAGGGGGAGACAGATACGCAGTATTTT
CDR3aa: CSARAFVEQGETDTQYF

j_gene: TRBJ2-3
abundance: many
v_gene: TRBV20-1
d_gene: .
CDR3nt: TGCAGTGCTAGACGTCCAACTAGCACAGATACGCAGTATTTT
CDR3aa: CSARRPTSTDTQYF

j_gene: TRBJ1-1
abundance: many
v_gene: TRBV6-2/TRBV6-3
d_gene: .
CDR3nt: TGTGCCAGTAGCTCGGGACTGAACACTGAAGCTTTCTTT
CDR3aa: CASSSGLNTEAFF

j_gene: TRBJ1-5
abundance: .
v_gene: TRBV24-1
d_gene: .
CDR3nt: TGTGCCACCAGTGATGCCGGCAGGGGAGTGGAGAGCAATCAGCCCCAGCATTTT
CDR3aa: CATSDAGRGVESNQPQHF

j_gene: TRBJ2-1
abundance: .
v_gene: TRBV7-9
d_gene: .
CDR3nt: TGTGCCAGCAGCTATAGTGAGGGAAAAATCCACAATGAGCAGTTCTTC
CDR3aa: CASSYSEGKIHNEQFF

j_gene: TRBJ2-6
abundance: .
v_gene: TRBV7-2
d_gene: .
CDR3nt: TGTGCCAGCAGCCCGGTCCCCTCTGGGGCCAACGTCCTGACTTTC
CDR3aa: CASSPVPSGANVLTF

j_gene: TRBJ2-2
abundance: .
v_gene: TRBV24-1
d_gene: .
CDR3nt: TGTGCCACCAGTTCCACCGGGGAGCTGTTTTTT
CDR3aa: CATSSTGELFF

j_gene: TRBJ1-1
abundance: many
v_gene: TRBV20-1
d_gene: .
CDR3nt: TGCAGTGCTCCCCGAGGACAGATGAACACTGAAGCTTTCTTT
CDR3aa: CSAPRGQMNTEAFF

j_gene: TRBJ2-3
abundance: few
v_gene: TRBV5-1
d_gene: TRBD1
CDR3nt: TGCGCCAGCAGCCCCAGGACAGGGGAGGGAGATACGCAGTATTTT
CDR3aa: CASSPRTGEGDTQYF

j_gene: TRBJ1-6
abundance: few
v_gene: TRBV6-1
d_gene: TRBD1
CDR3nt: TGTGCCAGCAGTAAGGGACAGCTAGGTTCACCCCTCCACTTT
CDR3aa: CASSKGQLGSPLHF

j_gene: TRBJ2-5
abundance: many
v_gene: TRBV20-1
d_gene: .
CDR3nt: TGCAGTGCTAGACCCGGGGTCGAGACCCAGTACTTC
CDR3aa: CSARPGVETQYF

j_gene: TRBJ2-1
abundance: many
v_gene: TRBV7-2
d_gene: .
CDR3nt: TGTGCCAGCAGCCGAGGGGGAATAACTTCGGGTGAGCAGTTCTTC
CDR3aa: CASSRGGITSGEQFF

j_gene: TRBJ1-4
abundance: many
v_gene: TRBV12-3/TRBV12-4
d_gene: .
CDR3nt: TGTGCCAGCACCACAGGTCTTTCCGCAACTAATGAAAAACTGTTTTTT
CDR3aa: CASTTGLSATNEKLFF

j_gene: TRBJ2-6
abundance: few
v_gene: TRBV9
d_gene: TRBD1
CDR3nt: TGTGCCAGCAGCGTAGGCGTAGGGGGCGCCGGGGCCAACGTCCTGACTTTC
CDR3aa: CASSVGVGGAGANVLTF

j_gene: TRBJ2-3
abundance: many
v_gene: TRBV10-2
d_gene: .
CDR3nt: TGCGCCAGCACTCCGCTGCTAGCAGCAGATACGCAGTATTTT
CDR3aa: CASTPLLAADTQYF

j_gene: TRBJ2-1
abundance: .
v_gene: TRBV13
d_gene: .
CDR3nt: TGTGCCAGCAGCCGAGAGGGGGTATACAATGAGCAGTTCTTC
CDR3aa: CASSREGVYNEQFF

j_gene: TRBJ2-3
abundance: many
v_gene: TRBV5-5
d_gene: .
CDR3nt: TGTGCCAGCAGCTTGGAGGTGGGTACGCAGTATTTT
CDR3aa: CASSLEVGTQYF

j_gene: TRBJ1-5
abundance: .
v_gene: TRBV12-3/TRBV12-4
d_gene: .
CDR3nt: TGTGCCAGTCTAAGGACGGGGGGCAAAGGCAATCAGCCCCAGCATTTT
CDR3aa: CASLRTGGKGNQPQHF

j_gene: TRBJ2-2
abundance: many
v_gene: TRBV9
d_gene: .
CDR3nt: TGTGCCAGCAGCCCCGTCGTCGCCGGGGAGCTGTTTTTT
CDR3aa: CASSPVVAGELFF

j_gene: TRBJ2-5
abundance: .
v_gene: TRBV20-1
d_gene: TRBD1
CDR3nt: TGCAGTGCTGGGCGGAGCGACAGGGGGAAGACCCAGTACTTC
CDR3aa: CSAGRSDRGKTQYF

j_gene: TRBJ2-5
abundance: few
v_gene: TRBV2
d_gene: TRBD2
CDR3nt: TGTGCCAGCAATGGACTAGCGGGGGGAGGTTCGTGGGAGACCCAGTACTTC
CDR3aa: CASNGLAGGGSWETQYF

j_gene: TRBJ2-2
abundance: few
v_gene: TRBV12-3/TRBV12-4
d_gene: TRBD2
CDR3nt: TGTGCCAGCAGTTCCCCAGCGGGGGGGCATACCGGGGAGCTGTTTTTT
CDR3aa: CASSSPAGGHTGELFF

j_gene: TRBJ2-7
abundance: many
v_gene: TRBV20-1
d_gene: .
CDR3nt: TGCAGTGCTAGTCGAGGGGGTAGACTTTACGAGCAGTACTTC
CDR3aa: CSASRGGRLYEQYF

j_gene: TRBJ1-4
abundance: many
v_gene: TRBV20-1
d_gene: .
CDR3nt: TGCAGTGCCGTCGAGGCGGGTGAAAAACTGTTTTTT
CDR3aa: CSAVEAGEKLFF

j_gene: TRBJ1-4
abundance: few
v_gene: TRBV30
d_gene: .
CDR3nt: TGTGCCTGGACCCCGGGGATAACTAATGAAAAACTGTTTTTT
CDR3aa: CAWTPGITNEKLFF

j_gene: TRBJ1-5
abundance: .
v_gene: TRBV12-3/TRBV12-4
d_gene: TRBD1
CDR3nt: TGTGCCATCGCGGGACAGGGAAACAATCAGCCCCAGCATTTT
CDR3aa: CAIAGQGNNQPQHF

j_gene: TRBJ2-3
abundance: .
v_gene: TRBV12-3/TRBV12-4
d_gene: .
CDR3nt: TGTGCCAGCAGCCCGCTGGTCATCCCAGATACGCAGTATTTT
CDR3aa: CASSPLVIPDTQYF

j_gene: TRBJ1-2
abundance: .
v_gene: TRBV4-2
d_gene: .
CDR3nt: TGTGCCAGCAGCCAACATAACAGGGAAAACTATGGCTACACCTTC
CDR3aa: CASSQHNRENYGYTF

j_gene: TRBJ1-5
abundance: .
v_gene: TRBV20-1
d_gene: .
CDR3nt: TGCAGTGCTAGTGGAAGGGGACTAAGGTTCCCCAGCAATCAGCCCCAGCATTTT
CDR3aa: CSASGRGLRFPSNQPQHF

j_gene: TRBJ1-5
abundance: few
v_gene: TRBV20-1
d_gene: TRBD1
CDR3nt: TGCAGTGCCTACCACGCTGACAGGGCAACCCCTTATAGCAATCAGCCCCAGCATTTT
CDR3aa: CSAYHADRATPYSNQPQHF

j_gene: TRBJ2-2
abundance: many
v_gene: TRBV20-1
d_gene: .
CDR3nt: TGCAGTGCTAGAAGCCAGTTCACCGGGGAGCTGTTTTTT
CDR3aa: CSARSQFTGELFF

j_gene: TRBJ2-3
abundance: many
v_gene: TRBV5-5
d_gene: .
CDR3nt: TGTGCCAGCAGCCATACGGACGGAGGCACAGATACGCAGTATTTT
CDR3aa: CASSHTDGGTDTQYF

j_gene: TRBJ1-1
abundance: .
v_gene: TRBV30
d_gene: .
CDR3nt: TGTGCCTGGACCTTTGGGGGAAACACTGAAGCTTTCTTT
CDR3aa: CAWTFGGNTEAFF

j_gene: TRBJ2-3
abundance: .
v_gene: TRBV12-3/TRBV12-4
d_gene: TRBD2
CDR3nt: TGTGCCAGCAGTCCTCTGGGGGGGAAGTCAGATACGCAGTATTTT
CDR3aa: CASSPLGGKSDTQYF

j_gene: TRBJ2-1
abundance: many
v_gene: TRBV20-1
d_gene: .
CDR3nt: TGCAGTGTTACGGGACAACACAATGAGCAGTTCTTC
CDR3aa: CSVTGQHNEQFF

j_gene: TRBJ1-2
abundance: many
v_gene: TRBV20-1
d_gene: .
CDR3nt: TGCAGTGCTAGAGACTCGATAGGCCAGGGCCATGGCTACACCTTC
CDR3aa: CSARDSIGQGHGYTF

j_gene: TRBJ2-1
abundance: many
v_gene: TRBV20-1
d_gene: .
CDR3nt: TGCAGTGCTCCCCAGGACGGCAGGAATGAGCAGTTCTTC
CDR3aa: CSAPQDGRNEQFF

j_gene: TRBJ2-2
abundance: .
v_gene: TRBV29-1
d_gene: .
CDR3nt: TGCAGCGTTGGACACCGCAGGGACTCCGGGGAGCTGTTTTTT
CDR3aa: CSVGHRRDSGELFF

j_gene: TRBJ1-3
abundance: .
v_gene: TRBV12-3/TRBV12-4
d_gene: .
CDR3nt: TGTGCCAGCAGTCCGATAGGGGGCTCTGGAAACACCATATATTTT
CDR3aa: CASSPIGGSGNTIYF

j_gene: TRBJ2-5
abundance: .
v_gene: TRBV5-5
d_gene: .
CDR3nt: TGTGCCAGCAGCTCGCTACCATACAGGACGGAACAAGAGACCCAGTACTTC
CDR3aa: CASSSLPYRTEQETQYF

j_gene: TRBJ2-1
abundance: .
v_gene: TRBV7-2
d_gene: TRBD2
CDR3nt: TGTGCCAGCAGCTTGCCTGGACTAGCGAGCTCCTACAATGAGCAGTTCTTC
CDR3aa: CASSLPGLASSYNEQFF

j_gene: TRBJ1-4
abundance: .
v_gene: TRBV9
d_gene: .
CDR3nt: TGTGCCAGCAGCTCTTCTTGGAGATGGGAGGAAAAACTGTTTTTT
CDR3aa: CASSSSWRWEEKLFF

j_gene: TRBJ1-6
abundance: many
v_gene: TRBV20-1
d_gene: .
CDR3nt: TGCAGTGCTAGAGATCCCCGGATATATAATTCACCCCTCCACTTT
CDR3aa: CSARDPRIYNSPLHF

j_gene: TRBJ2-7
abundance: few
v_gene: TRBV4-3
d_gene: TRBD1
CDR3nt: TGCGCCAGCAGCCAAGATATAGGGGACAGCTACGAGCAGTACTTC
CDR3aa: CASSQDIGDSYEQYF

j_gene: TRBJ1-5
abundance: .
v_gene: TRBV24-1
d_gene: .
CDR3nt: TGTGCCACCAGTGAGGGGTATGGGGGGTTGAATCAGCCCCAGCATTTT
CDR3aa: CATSEGYGGLNQPQHF

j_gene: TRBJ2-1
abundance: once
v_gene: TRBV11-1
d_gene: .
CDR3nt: TGTGCCAGCAGCTCACTCCGGATAGCGACTGAGCAGTTCTTC
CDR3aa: CASSSLRIATEQFF

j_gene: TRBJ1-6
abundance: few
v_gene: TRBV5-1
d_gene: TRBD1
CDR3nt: TGCGCCAGCAGCTTTCGACAGGGTGATTCACCCCTCCACTTT
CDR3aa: CASSFRQGDSPLHF

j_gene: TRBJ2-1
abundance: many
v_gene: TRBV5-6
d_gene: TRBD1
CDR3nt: TGTGCCAGTACAGGGGCGATCTACAATGAGCAGTTCTTC
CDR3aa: CASTGAIYNEQFF

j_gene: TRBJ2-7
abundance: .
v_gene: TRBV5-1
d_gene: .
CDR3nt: TGCGCCAGCAGAGGGGCGCCAGGGAACCCTGACCACGAGCAGTACTTC
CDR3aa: CASRGAPGNPDHEQYF

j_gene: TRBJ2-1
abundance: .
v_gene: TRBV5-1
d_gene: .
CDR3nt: TGCGCCAGCAGCTTCCAGGGTTCCTACAATGAGCAGTTCTTC
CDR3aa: CASSFQGSYNEQFF

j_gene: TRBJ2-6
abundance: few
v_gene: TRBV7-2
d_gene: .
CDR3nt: TGTGCCAGCAGCTTAGCAACGGAGGGGGCCAACGTCCTGACTTTC
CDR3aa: CASSLATEGANVLTF

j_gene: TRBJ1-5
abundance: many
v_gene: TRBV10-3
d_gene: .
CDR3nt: TGTGCCATCAGTGAAGGCGGATGGAATCAGCCCCAGCATTTT
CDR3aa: CAISEGGWNQPQHF

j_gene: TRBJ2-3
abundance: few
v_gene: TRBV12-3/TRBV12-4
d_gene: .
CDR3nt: TGTGCCAGCAGTTTAGGGGGCTGGGGCACAGATACGCAGTATTTT
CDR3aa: CASSLGGWGTDTQYF

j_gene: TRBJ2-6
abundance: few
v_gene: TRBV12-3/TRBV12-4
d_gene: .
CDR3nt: TGTGCCAGCAGTTCCCGTGAGGGGGCCAACGTCCTGACTTTC
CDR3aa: CASSSREGANVLTF

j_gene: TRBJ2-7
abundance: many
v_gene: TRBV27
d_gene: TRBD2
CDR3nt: TGTGCCAGCAGTTTAAGCGGGACCCCCTACGAGCAGTACTTC
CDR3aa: CASSLSGTPYEQYF

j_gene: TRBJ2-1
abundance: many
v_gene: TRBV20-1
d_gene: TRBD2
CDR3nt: TGCAGTGCCCAGCGGGGTAGCGGGGGCAATGAGCAGTTCTTC
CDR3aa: CSAQRGSGGNEQFF

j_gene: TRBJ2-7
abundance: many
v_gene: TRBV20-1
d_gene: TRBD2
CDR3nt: TGCAGTGCTACCGCCCCCGGGACTAGCGACTACGAGCAGTACTTC
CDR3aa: CSATAPGTSDYEQYF